This T cell receptor beta chain comes out of a study of OX40 agonist ivuxolimab in advanced cancers. Across the whole study: Dose-escalation patients' cancers were hepatocellular carcinoma, melanoma, renal cell or head and neck cancer.

In regard to this clone: The antigen is undetermined.

This CDR3 is 16 amino acids long. CDR1 is SGHVS, CDR2 FQNEAQ, per germline. V was shortened by 1 base and J by 4 bases, with 16 bases between the two germline ends. TCRdb keeps only in-frame clones here, not all; method: immunoSEQ multiplex PCR. The repertoire holds some 59,000 clones, with 65% to 90% as singletons. Points from the study as a whole: Doses of 0.1 to 3.0 mg/kg were accompanied by clonal expansion of CD4+ and CD8+ blood T cells by week 6.

V is TRBV7-8 and J is TRBJ1-1; D is uncertain. This specimen was CD4+ or CD8+ T cells sorted from blood, taken in a trial of the OX40 agonist ivuxolimab. The clonotype originates from an adult with an advanced solid tumor such as melanoma, head and neck, liver or kidney cancer. The DNA of the CDR3 is TGTGCCAGCAGCTTAGTGTCCGATTCCGGGAGCACTGAAGCTTTCTTT. Protein product: CASSLVSDSGSTEAFF.